The rows below give T cell receptor beta chains drawn from one sample of a study of cytomegalovirus exposure and HLA in healthy donors. Using immunoSEQ multiplex PCR, the repertoire was profiled, and TCRdb retains in-frame clones only, with some absent. Of some 250,000 clones detected, 80% to 95% appear once; the ten largest clones hold approximately 3.1%. The sequenced sample consisted of PBMCs. The receptors originated from a young woman in good health and CMV-seronegative. Each CDR3 is given with its conserved first and last residue. The D gene is left open where the match is weak. The listing skips clone size in some rows; elsewhere it reads once, few, many or a size class.

d_call j_call v_call clone_size cdr3_nt cdr3_aa
NA TRBJ2-1 TRBV11-2 NA TGTGCCAGCAGCTTAGCGGGGATGAGCAATGAGCAGTTCTTC CASSLAGMSNEQFF
NA TRBJ2-7 TRBV7-8 NA TGTGCCAGCAGCTTATCTTCAATCTACTACGAGCAGTACTTC CASSLSSIYYEQYF
NA TRBJ2-7 TRBV27 NA TGTGCCAGCAGTTTATCAGCGGCAGGGGGGGCCTACGAGCAGTACTTC CASSLSAAGGAYEQYF
TRBD2 TRBJ2-5 TRBV27 NA TGTGCCAGCAGTTTATCGGCGGGAGACGACGAGACCCAGTACTTC CASSLSAGDDETQYF
NA TRBJ2-7 TRBV15 few TGTGCCACCAGCAGACAGACGCGAGAGCAGTACTTC CATSRQTREQYF
NA TRBJ2-7 TRBV10-1 NA TGCGCCAGCAGTGAGGATGAACGCTTTTTGGGCTCCTACGAGCAGTACTTC CASSEDERFLGSYEQYF
TRBD2 TRBJ2-7 TRBV7-8 NA TGTGCCAGCAGCGTCAGACTAGCGGGATTCAACGAGCAGTACTTC CASSVRLAGFNEQYF
NA TRBJ2-3 TRBV7-2 once TGTGCCAGCAGCCAGTGGGGTGATAGGTCGGAGACGCAGTATTTT CASSQWGDRSETQYF
TRBD2 TRBJ2-3 TRBV30 once TGTGCAGGGCGAACGATCAGACTAGCGGGAGGGGCAGATACGCAGTATTTT CAGRTIRLAGGADTQYF
TRBD1 TRBJ2-1 TRBV7-9 NA TGTGCCAGCACCCAGACAGGGCCGACCTACAATGAGCAGTTCTTC CASTQTGPTYNEQFF
NA TRBJ2-7 TRBV30 NA TGTGCCTGGAGTACCGGGAGCTCCTACGAGCAGTACTTC CAWSTGSSYEQYF
NA TRBJ2-2 TRBV4-3 once TGCGCCAGCAGCCAAGATCTGCTAGGGGTTTTCACCGGGGAGCTGTTTTTT CASSQDLLGVFTGELFF
NA TRBJ2-3 TRBV7-3 NA TGTGCCAGCAGCTTAGGGTTAGACACAGATACGCAGTATTTT CASSLGLDTDTQYF
NA TRBJ1-5 TRBV28 NA TGTGCCAGCAGATACGGGGGGCCGGAAAATCAGCCCCAGCATTTT CASRYGGPENQPQHF
NA TRBJ2-1 TRBV6-1 NA TGTGCCAGCGGGGGGCGGGACTTTTACAATGAGCAGTTCTTC CASGGRDFYNEQFF
TRBD1 TRBJ1-2 TRBV5-1 NA TGCGCCAGCAGCTGGGGACAGGGGGCTGGGGGCTACACCTTC CASSWGQGAGGYTF
TRBD2 TRBJ2-7 TRBV4-2 few TGTGCCAGCAGCCAGACTAGCGGGAGGGGTCTCGAGCAGTACTTC CASSQTSGRGLEQYF
TRBD2 TRBJ2-3 TRBV9 NA TGTGCCAGCAGCGCAGTAGCGGGTAGCACAGATACGCAGTATTTT CASSAVAGSTDTQYF
NA TRBJ1-5 TRBV7-2 NA TGTGCCAGCAGCTTACAAAGCAATCAGCCCCAGCATTTT CASSLQSNQPQHF
TRBD1 TRBJ2-3 TRBV5-1 NA TGCGCCAGCAGCAGGGGACAGGGTCCAGATACGCAGTATTTT CASSRGQGPDTQYF
TRBD2 TRBJ2-7 TRBV28 NA TGTGCCAGCAGTTTAGGCGGGAGGACCTACGAGCAGTACTTC CASSLGGRTYEQYF
NA TRBJ1-2 TRBV11-3 NA TGTGCCAGCAGCCACAGGGAAGGTTCTGGCTACACCTTC CASSHREGSGYTF
NA TRBJ1-1 TRBV4-3 NA TGCGCCAGCAGCCAAGGTTCAGGAACCTCTGAAGCTTTCTTT CASSQGSGTSEAFF
TRBD2 TRBJ2-1 TRBV10-1 NA TGCGCCAGCAGTGAGTTTAGACTAGCGGGAGGAAATGAGCAGTTCTTC CASSEFRLAGGNEQFF
NA TRBJ2-7 TRBV7-3 NA TGTGCCAGCAGCTTAGGTGGGGGGAACTACGAGCAGTACTTC CASSLGGGNYEQYF
TRBD1 TRBJ1-1 TRBV27 NA TGTGCCAGCAGCAGACAGGGAAGGAGTTACACTGAAGCTTTCTTT CASSRQGRSYTEAFF
TRBD2 TRBJ2-7 TRBV4-1 NA TGCGCCAGCAGCCAAGTTCTAGCGGGAAGCTACGAGCAGTACTTC CASSQVLAGSYEQYF
TRBD1 TRBJ2-7 TRBV13 NA TGTGCCAGCAGCAACAGGGGGCACTCCTACGAGCAGTACTTC CASSNRGHSYEQYF
TRBD2 TRBJ2-3 TRBV25-1 NA TGTGCCAGCAGTGAATTAGCGGGAGTTTCAGATACGCAGTATTTT CASSELAGVSDTQYF
NA TRBJ2-2 TRBV2 NA TGTGCCAGCAGTTTGGGGGCCGGGTTAGGGGAGCTGTTTTTT CASSLGAGLGELFF
TRBD1 TRBJ2-5 TRBV7-9 NA TGTGCCAGCAGCGCCCGACAGGGCTTAGAGACCCAGTACTTC CASSARQGLETQYF
TRBD1 TRBJ1-2 TRBV29-1 NA TGCAGCGTTAAACAGGGGAACTATGGCTACACCTTC CSVKQGNYGYTF
TRBD2 TRBJ2-7 TRBV5-6 NA TGTGCCAGCAGCTGGAGCGGGAGTCTCTACGAGCAGTACTTC CASSWSGSLYEQYF
TRBD2 TRBJ2-7 TRBV5-4 NA TGTGCCAGCAGCTTTGGCTCAGCGGGAGCCTACGAGCAGTACTTC CASSFGSAGAYEQYF
NA TRBJ2-5 TRBV9 NA TGTGCCAGCAGCGTAGGAACGGGAGAGACCCAGTACTTC CASSVGTGETQYF
NA TRBJ2-7 TRBV7-8 few TGTGCCAGCAGCTTTGGGCAGGGCGGGTACGAGCAGTACTTC CASSFGQGGYEQYF
NA TRBJ1-5 TRBV27 NA TGTGCCAGCAGCCCCGGGGGGACCTTGGAGGCCCAGCATTTT CASSPGGTLEAQHF
NA TRBJ2-2 TRBV10-3 NA TGTGCCATCAGTGGGCCACCCCCCAAGTCCACCGGGGAGCTGTTTTTT CAISGPPPKSTGELFF
TRBD2 TRBJ2-1 TRBV27 NA TGTGCCAGCAGTTCCGGACTAGCGGTGATTTACAATGAGCAGTTCTTC CASSSGLAVIYNEQFF
NA TRBJ2-5 TRBV27 NA TGTGCCAGCAACCACGGGAGACAACCCGCGGCACGGGAGACCCAGTACTTC CASNHGRQPAARETQYF
NA TRBJ2-4 TRBV30 NA TGTGCCTGGAGTGGGTGGCAGGGTAGAGACATTCAGTACTTC CAWSGWQGRDIQYF
NA TRBJ2-2 TRBV29-1 NA TGCAGCGTTGTCCAGGAATTCACCGGGGAGCTGTTTTTT CSVVQEFTGELFF
TRBD2 TRBJ2-5 TRBV6-5 NA TGTGCCAGCAGTGGGACTAGTGCCCAGTACTTC CASSGTSAQYF
NA TRBJ2-1 TRBV7-6 NA TGTGCCAGCAGCTTAGGATCCGGAGGGCAGTTCTTC CASSLGSGGQFF
TRBD2 TRBJ2-7 TRBV7-6 NA TGTGCCAGCAGCTTAGGAACTAGCGGGACCTACGAGCAGTACTTC CASSLGTSGTYEQYF
NA TRBJ2-4 TRBV29-1 NA TGCAGCGTACGGACACTTCAAGCCAAAAACATTCAGTACTTC CSVRTLQAKNIQYF
TRBD2 TRBJ2-7 TRBV6-5 NA TGTGCCAGCAGTCGGGGAGGGGTCGAGCAGTACTTC CASSRGGVEQYF
TRBD2 TRBJ2-1 TRBV27 NA TGTGCCAGCAGGACTAGCGGGGAACTTTACAATGAGCAGTTCTTC CASRTSGELYNEQFF
NA TRBJ1-1 TRBV25-1 few TGTGCCAGCAGTCGGGAGGTTGAAGCTTTCTTT CASSREVEAFF
NA TRBJ2-5 TRBV11-1 NA TGTGCCAGCAGCTACCGGACGGCCCGCCAAGAGACCCAGTACTTC CASSYRTARQETQYF
NA TRBJ2-7 TRBV7-2 NA TGTGCCAGCAGCTTAACGGCGGGATACCCTCTCGAGCAGTACTTC CASSLTAGYPLEQYF
TRBD1 TRBJ1-3 TRBV6-6 NA TGTGCCAGTGGACAGGGTAATTTTGGAAACACCATATATTTT CASGQGNFGNTIYF
TRBD2 TRBJ2-3 TRBV7-6 NA TGTGCCAGCAGCTTACTGCGGGAGTCTCCAGATACGCAGTATTTT CASSLLRESPDTQYF
TRBD2 TRBJ2-1 TRBV7-9 NA TGTGCCAGCAGCCCTAAACTAGCGGACAGCTCCTACAATGAGCAGTTCTTC CASSPKLADSSYNEQFF
NA TRBJ2-7 TRBV27 NA TGTGCCAGCAGTTCTCCTCAGGGTAGCGAGCAGTACTTC CASSSPQGSEQYF
TRBD1 TRBJ2-2 TRBV28 NA TGTGCCAGCAGGGGACAGTTCACCGGGGAGCTGTTTTTT CASRGQFTGELFF
NA TRBJ1-1 TRBV5-1 NA TGCGCCAGCAGCCCGCCAGCCCGGGGCACTGAAGCTTTCTTT CASSPPARGTEAFF
TRBD1 TRBJ1-2 TRBV27 NA TGTGCCAGCAGTTTAGTACAGGGGGCCGCTAACTATGGCTACACCTTC CASSLVQGAANYGYTF
TRBD2 TRBJ2-7 TRBV19 NA TGTGCCAGTAGTATTTCCGGGACTAGCGGCTACTCCTACGAGCAGTACTTC CASSISGTSGYSYEQYF
NA TRBJ2-1 TRBV27 NA TGTGCCAGCAGTTGGCCAGGCCAAGGATACAATGAGCAGTTCTTC CASSWPGQGYNEQFF